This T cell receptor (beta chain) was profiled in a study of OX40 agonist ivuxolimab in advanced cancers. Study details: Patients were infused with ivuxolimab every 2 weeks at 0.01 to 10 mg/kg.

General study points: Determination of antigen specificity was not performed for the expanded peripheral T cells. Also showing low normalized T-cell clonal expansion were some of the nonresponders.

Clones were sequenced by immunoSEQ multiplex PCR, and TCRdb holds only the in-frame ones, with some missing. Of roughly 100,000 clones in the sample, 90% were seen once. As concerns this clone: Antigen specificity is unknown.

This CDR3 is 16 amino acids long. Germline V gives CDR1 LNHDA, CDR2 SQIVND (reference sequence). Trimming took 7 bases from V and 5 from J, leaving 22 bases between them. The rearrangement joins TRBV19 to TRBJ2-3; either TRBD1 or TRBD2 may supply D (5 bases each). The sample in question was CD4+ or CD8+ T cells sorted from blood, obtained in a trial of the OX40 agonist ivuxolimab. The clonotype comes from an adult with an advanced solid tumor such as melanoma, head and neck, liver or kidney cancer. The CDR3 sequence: CASTKRGGRVLDTQYF. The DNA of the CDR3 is TGTGCCAGTACTAAGAGGGGTGGCAGGGTCTTAGATACGCAGTATTTT.